Listed here are 8 T cell receptor beta chains from one sample, sequenced in a study of T-cell memory formation after mild COVID-19. TCRdb re-derived calls from the 5' RACE reads in MiXCR, one entry per CDR3 protein. This repertoire shows 400,000 to 500,000 distinct CDR3 sequences, about a sixth found once; its top ten account for around a fifth. Sequenced: PBMCs or a T cell subset sorted from them (not recorded which). These receptors originate from a man aged 18 to 35 who had mild COVID-19 (a few samples of this study predate the infection). Cell type and time point are not known.

The chain employs TRBV6-1 and TRBJ1-6; D uncertain. Trimming removed 11 bases from V and 10 bases from J, with 15 bases in between. Germline loops: CDR1 MNHNS, CDR2 SASEGT. The CDR3 extends over 12 amino acids. The CDR3 DNA reads as TGTGCCGCCGCGAGGACCGGGTCACCCCTCCACTTT. Protein: CAAARTGSPLHF.

There are a few counts of this clonotype. This rearrangement joins TRBV7-9 to TRBJ2-3, with D unresolved. V was shortened by 5 bases and J by 2 bases, with 17 bases between the two germline ends. The CDR3 length is 16 residues. Per the germline V gene, CDR1 is SEHNR and CDR2 is FQNEAQ (reference sequence). In nucleotides, the CDR3 is TGTGCCAGCAGCCCCCCAGTGGCAGAAGACACAGATACGCAGTATTTT. This encodes CASSPPVAEDTDTQYF.

This clonotype was counted a few times. The chain joins TRBV6-2 or TRBV6-3 to TRBJ2-3; 7 bases are shared with TRBD1. This CDR3 region has 15 residues. The germline gives CDR1 MNHEY, CDR2 SVGEGT. V was clipped by 0 bases and J by 1 base; unmatched bases: 1. As DNA, the CDR3 is TGTGCCAGCAGTTACTCCGGACAGGGCACAGATACGCAGTATTTT. Its protein is CASSYSGQGTDTQYF.

This clonotype was counted between two and nine times. The chain has TRBV4-1 and TRBJ2-2; TRBD2 matches 9 bases. Unmatched junction bases numbered 7, after V lost 2 bases and J lost 0 bases. Germline-derived CDR1 and CDR2 are MGHRA and YSYEKL. The CDR3 runs to 18 residues. CDR3 sequence: CASSQSLAGQSNTGELFF. For the CDR3, the DNA is TGCGCCAGCAGCCAAAGCCTAGCGGGGCAATCGAACACCGGGGAGCTGTTTTTT.

This clonotype showed up just a few times. J is TRBJ1-1 and V is TRBV5-1; no clear D gene. Germline V CDR1 and CDR2: SGHRS, YFSETQ. This CDR3 contains 15 residues. Trimming removed 6 bases from V and 5 bases from J, with 20 bases in between. The CDR3 loop reads CASMRRDQDPTEAFF. CDR3 in DNA: TGCGCCAGCATGAGGAGGGATCAGGATCCGACTGAAGCTTTCTTT.

About this clonotype itself: Compared with germline, one end of the junction differs, possibly owing to a read error. The rearrangement joins TRBV7-6 to TRBJ2-7, with D possibly matching TRBD1 (5 bases). Germline assignment: CDR1 SGHVS and CDR2 FNYEAQ. This CDR3 spans 15 amino acids. The CDR3, as DNA: TGTGCCAGCAGCCCAAGGGCAGGGCACTCCTACGAGCGGTACTTC. This encodes CASSPRAGHSYERYF.

Here the CDR3 reads CASSSPPQQVSRLGANVLTF. CDR3 DNA sequence: TGTGCCAGCAGTTCCCCACCGCAACAGGTATCCCGCTTGGGGGCCAACGTCCTGACTTTC. This sequence joins TRBV28 and TRBJ2-6; possibly TRBD1 for D (5 bases). Germline loops: CDR1 MDHEN, CDR2 SYDVKM. The V and J ends lost 4 bases and 4 bases respectively, with 26 bases between them. The CDR3 is 20 residues long.

J is TRBJ2-5 and V is TRBV20-1; the D call may be TRBD1 or TRBD2 (5 bases each). Per germline, CDR1 DFQATT and CDR2 SNEGSKA (reference sequence). V lost 6 bases and J 1 base, leaving 18 bases between the germline ends. This CDR3 comprises 15 residues. The DNA of the CDR3 is TGCAGTGCCGACCTGGTGGGGGAGATCCAAGAGACCCAGTACTTC. Translated: CSADLVGEIQETQYF.